The 2 T cell receptor beta chains below come from one sample, sequenced in a study of spatial heterogeneity in lung cancer. Sample time point: sample taken at primary tumor resection. Unsorted tumor, nontumor lung tissue or cryopreserved PBMC supplied the whole RNA. TCRdb re-analysed the 5' RACE reads in MiXCR, keeping a single row per CDR3 protein. The sample has around 89,000 distinct CDR3 sequences; less than 15% are singletons. Here the sequenced sample was PBMCs, taken at surgery. The receptors were gathered from a male donor with early-stage non-small cell lung cancer.

This clonotype was counted at least ten times. The chain uses TRBV7-8 and TRBJ2-2; D is perhaps TRBD1 (5 bases). The CDR3 spans 11 residues. The germline CDR1 and CDR2 sequences are SGHVS and FQNEAQ. V lost 4 bases and J 14 bases, leaving 11 bases between the germline ends. The CDR3 DNA reads TGTGCCAGCAGCTACCTTGGGGCCCTGTTTTTT. Protein product: CASSYLGALFF. Full variable domain (outside the CDR3, taken from reference TRBV7-8 and TRBJ2-2): GAGVSQSPRYKVAKRGQDVALRCDPISGHVSLFWYQQALGQGPEFLTYFQNEAQLDKSGLPSDRFFAERPEGSVSTLKIQRTQQEDSAVYLCASSYLGALFFGEGSRLTVL.

This chain links TRBV7-2 with TRBJ2-7, with 7 bases aligning to TRBD1. Germline assignment: CDR1 SGHTA and CDR2 FQGNSA. The CDR3 runs to 14 residues. The junction had 2 bases not matched to a gene; V was cut back by 0 bases and J by 3 bases. The CDR3 DNA follows: TGTGCCAGCAGCTTAGCCGGACAGGTCTACGAGCAGTACTTC. This encodes CASSLAGQVYEQYF.